The 5 T cell receptor beta chains reported below all come from one sample, sequenced in a study of cytomegalovirus exposure and HLA in healthy donors. The primer mix had 60 Vbeta and 13 Jbeta primers. TCRdb's table, derived via immunoSEQ multiplex PCR, lists solely in-frame clones and lacks some. Of more than 150,000 clones listed, approximately 80% were seen once; the top ten hold over 2.5%. Sequences were obtained from PBMCs. These receptor sequences come from a woman aged 45 to 65 in good health and CMV-seropositive.

This clone was seen only a few times. The chain employs TRBV5-4 and TRBJ2-7, with D maybe TRBD2 (7 bases). Trimming removed 6 bases from V and 5 bases from J, with 21 bases in between. The germline V gene encodes CDR1 SGHNT and CDR2 YYREEE (reference sequence). CDR3 size: 15 residues. CDR3 DNA sequence: TGTGCCAGCACCCATGGGGGAGGGGGGGCCGACGAGCAGTACTTC. This translates into CASTHGGGGADEQYF.

The V call is TRBV7-9, the J call TRBJ1-4; D unclear. V lost 4 bases and J 4 bases, leaving 7 bases between the germline ends. Germline CDR1 is SEHNR and CDR2 is FQNEAQ (reference sequence). The CDR3 has 13 residues. The DNA of the CDR3 is TGTGCCAGCAGCTCCGAGAATAATGAAAAACTGTTTTTT. Residues: CASSSENNEKLFF.

The chain carries TRBV19 and TRBJ1-1; 11 bases fit TRBD1. Per germline, CDR1 LNHDA and CDR2 SQIVND (reference sequence). CDR3 length: 15 amino acids. After removal of 4 bases from V and 5 bases from J, the junction contained 6 bases not matched to a gene. The CDR3 DNA is TGTGCCAGTAGTACCCGGACAGGGGGCAGGACTGAAGCTTTCTTT. Translating gives CASSTRTGGRTEAFF.

The V call is TRBV27, the J call TRBJ2-1; TRBD2 aligns across 11 bases. CDR1 MNHEY and CDR2 SMNVEV come from the germline V gene (reference sequence). This CDR3 comprises 17 residues. V was pared by 3 bases and J by 0 bases, with 4 bases of the junction left unmatched. Written as DNA, the CDR3 is TGTGCCAGCAGTTTGACTAGCGGGGAAAGCTCCTACAATGAGCAGTTCTTC. It specifies CASSLTSGESSYNEQFF.

The chain joins TRBV5-1 to TRBJ1-2; 10 nucleotides line up with TRBD1. This CDR3 is built from 15 residues. V shed 5 bases and J 8 bases; nucleotides not matched to a gene: 12. Germline CDR1 and CDR2: SGHRS and YFSETQ. CDR3 nucleotide sequence: TGCGCCAGCAGGCCGGACGGCGGGACAGGGGTCGGCTACACCTTC. Translated, it gives CASRPDGGTGVGYTF.